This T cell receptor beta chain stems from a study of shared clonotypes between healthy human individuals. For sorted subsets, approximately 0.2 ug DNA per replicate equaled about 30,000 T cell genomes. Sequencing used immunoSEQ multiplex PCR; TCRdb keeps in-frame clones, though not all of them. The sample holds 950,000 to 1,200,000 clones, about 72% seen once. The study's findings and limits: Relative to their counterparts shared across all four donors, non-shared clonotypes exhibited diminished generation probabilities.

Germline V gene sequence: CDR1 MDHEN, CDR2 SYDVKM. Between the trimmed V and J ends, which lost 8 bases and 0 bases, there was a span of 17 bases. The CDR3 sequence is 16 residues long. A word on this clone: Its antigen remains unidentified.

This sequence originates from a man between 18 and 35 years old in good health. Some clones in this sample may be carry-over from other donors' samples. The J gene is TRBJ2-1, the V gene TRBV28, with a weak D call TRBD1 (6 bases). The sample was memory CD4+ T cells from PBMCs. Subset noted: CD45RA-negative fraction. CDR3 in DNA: TGTGCCAGCGGGGGATTTGACAGGAACTCCTACAATGAGCAGTTCTTC. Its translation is CASGGFDRNSYNEQFF. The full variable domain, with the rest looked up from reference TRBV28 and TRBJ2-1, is DVKVTQSSRYLVKRTGEKVFLECVQDMDHENMFWYRQDPGLGLRLIYFSYDVKMKEKGDIPEGYSVSREKKERFSLILESASTNQTSMYLCASGGFDRNSYNEQFFGPGTRLTVL.